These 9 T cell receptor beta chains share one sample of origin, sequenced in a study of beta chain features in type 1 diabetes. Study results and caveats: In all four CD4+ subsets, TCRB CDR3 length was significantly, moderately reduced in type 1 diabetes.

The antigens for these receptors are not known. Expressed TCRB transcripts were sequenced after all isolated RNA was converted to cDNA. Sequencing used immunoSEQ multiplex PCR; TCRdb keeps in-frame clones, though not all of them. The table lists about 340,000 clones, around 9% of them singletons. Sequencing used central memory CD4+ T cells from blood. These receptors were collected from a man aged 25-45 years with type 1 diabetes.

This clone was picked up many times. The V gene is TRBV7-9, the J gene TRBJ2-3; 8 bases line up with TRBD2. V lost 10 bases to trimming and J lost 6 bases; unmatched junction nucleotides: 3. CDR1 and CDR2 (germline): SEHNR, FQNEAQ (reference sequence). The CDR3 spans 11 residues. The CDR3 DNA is TGTGCCACCCCGGGAGGGGATACGCAGTATTTT. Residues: CATPGGDTQYF.

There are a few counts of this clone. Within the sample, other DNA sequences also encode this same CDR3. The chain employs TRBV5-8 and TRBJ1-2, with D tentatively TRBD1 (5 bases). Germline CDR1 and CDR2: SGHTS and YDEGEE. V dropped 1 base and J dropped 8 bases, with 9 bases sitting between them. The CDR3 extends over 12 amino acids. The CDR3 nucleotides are TGTGCCAGCAGCTTGAGGAAGGGGGGCTACACCTTC. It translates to CASSLRKGGYTF.

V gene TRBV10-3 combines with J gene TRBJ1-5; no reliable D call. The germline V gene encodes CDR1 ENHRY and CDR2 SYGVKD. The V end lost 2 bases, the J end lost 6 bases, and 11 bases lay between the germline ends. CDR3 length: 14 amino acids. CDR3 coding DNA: TGTGCCATCAGTGAGAACCAGTCGGGTCAGCCCCAGCATTTT. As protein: CAISENQSGQPQHF.

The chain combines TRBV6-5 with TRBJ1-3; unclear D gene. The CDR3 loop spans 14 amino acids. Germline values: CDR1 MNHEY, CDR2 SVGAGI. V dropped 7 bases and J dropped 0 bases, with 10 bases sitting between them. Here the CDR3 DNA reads TGTGCCAGCACAAGCACGAGCTCTGGAAACACCATATATTTT. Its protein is CASTSTSSGNTIYF.

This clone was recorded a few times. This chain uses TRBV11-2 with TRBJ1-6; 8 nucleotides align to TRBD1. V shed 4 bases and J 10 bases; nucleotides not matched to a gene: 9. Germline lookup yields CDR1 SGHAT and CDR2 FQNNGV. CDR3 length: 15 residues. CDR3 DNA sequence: TGTGCCAGCAGCTGGATTACAGGGGGTCGGTCACCCCTCCACTTT. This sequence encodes CASSWITGGRSPLHF.

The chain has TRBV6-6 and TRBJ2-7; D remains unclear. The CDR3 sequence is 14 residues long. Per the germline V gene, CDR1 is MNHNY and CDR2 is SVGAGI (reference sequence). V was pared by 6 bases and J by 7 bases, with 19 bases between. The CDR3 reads CASRRAGSLWEQYF. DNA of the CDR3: TGTGCCAGCAGGCGTGCCGGGTCCCTTTGGGAGCAGTACTTC.

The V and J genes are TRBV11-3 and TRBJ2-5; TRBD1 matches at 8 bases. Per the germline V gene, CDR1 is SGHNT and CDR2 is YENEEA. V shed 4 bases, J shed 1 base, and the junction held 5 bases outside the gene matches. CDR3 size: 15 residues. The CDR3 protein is CASSSRTGPQETQYF. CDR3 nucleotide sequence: TGTGCCAGCAGCTCACGGACAGGGCCCCAAGAGACCCAGTACTTC.

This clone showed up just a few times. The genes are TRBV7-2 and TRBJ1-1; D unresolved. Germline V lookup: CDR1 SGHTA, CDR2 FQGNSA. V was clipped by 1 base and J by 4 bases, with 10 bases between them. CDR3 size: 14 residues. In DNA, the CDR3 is TGTGCCAGCAGCTTAGACGCGGTGGTCACTGAAGCTTTCTTT. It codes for CASSLDAVVTEAFF.

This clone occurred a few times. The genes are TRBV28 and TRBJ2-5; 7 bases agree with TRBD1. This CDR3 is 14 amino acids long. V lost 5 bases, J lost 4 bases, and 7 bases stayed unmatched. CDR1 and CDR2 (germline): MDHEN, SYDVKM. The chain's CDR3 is CASSSPTGRETQYF. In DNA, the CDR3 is TGTGCCAGCAGTAGCCCGACAGGGCGAGAGACCCAGTACTTC. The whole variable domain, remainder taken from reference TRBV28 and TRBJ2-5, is DVKVTQSSRYLVKRTGEKVFLECVQDMDHENMFWYRQDPGLGLRLIYFSYDVKMKEKGDIPEGYSVSREKKERFSLILESASTNQTSMYLCASSSPTGRETQYFGPGTRLLVL.